This TCR beta chain came from a study of molecular identifiers for immune sequencing clone quantification. Overall study: Replicate experiments divided RNA from roughly 20,000 or 100,000 naive CD8 cells into five parts and sequenced four.

This clonotype has ten or more counts. Generation of bulk TCR libraries relied on previously described methods and listed TCR primers. TCRdb re-analysed the PCR reads in MiXCR, keeping a single row per CDR3 protein. This table has about 640,000 distinct CDR3 sequences, nearly 20% appearing once. Germline V gene sequence: CDR1 MDHEN, CDR2 SYDVKM. This CDR3 has 15 residues. Trimming at V came to 3 bases and at J to 4 bases, leaving 8 bases not matched to a gene. A CD8+CD4-CCR7+CD45RA+ gate was used to sort naive CD8 T cells. This TCR was sampled from a human donor in good health. Some libraries in this study had Jurkat cell RNA spiked in. This chain joins TRBV28 and TRBJ2-7, with TRBD1 matching 8 bases. Sequencing was performed on naive CD8+ T cells from blood, with Jurkat cell RNA spiked in. The subset is: FACS-sorted CD8+CD4-CCR7+CD45RA+ naive T cells. The CDR3 region is CASSFRGQASYEQYF. The CDR3 DNA follows: TGTGCCAGCAGTTTTAGGGGACAGGCGTCGTACGAGCAGTACTTC.